This paragraph covers one T cell receptor beta chain sequence. The read comes to an end 3 residues before the CDR3 does, leaving the germline J gene to fill in the end. Assay: immunoSEQ multiplex PCR; the TCRdb copy retains only in-frame clones and omits some. The sample totals under 20,000 clones; its top ten clones hold about 3.3%. This specimen belongs to a study of T cells in women clearing cervical HPV infection. J was trimmed by 7 bases and V by 2 bases; bases with no gene match: 7. The CDR3 spans 14 residues. Germline V gene sequence: CDR1 GTSNPN, CDR2 SVGIG (reference sequence). This sequence was found in a woman between 18 and 70 years old with a cervical HPV16 infection that either progressed to CIN3+ or cleared (not recorded which). The chain recombines TRBV30 with TRBJ1-5; 8 bases match TRBD1. The source material was blood buffy coat. CDR3: CAWSLDRARQPQHF. CDR3 bases read: TGTGCCTGGAGTCTGGACAGGGCGAGGCAGCCC.